A single sample gave rise to the 11 T cell receptor beta chains below, sequenced in a study of T cell changes during pregnancy in multiple sclerosis. Here immunoSEQ multiplex PCR was the method, and the copy in TCRdb shows in-frame clones only, minus some. The sample shows roughly 100,000 clones, almost 95% of them seen only once. The specimen comprised peripheral blood, sampled after pregnancy. These receptors were taken from a female donor with multiple sclerosis, enrolled in a pregnancy study.

The chain is built from TRBV7-2 and TRBJ2-6, with D possibly being TRBD1 (6 bases). The ends were cut back, 0 bases at V and 0 bases at J, with 15 bases in the middle. This CDR3 is 19 amino acids long. Germline assignment: CDR1 SGHTA and CDR2 FQGNSA. The CDR3 DNA reads as TGTGCCAGCAGCTTAGCGCCAAATCCGGACAGCTCTGGGGCCAACGTCCTGACTTTC. Translating it yields CASSLAPNPDSSGANVLTF.

The chain is built from TRBV5-4 and TRBJ1-1; TRBD1 matches at 7 bases. The V and J ends lost 0 bases and 2 bases, in that order; junction bases with no gene match: 1. The CDR3 is 14 residues long. CDR1 is SGHNT and CDR2 is YYREEE in the germline V gene (reference sequence). In nucleotides, the CDR3 is TGTGCCAGCAGCTTGGCAGGGGGTAACACTGAAGCTTTCTTT. This gives the protein CASSLAGGNTEAFF. Complete variable domain (other parts from reference TRBV5-4 and TRBJ1-1): ETGVTQSPTHLIKTRGQQVTLRCSSQSGHNTVSWYQQALGQGPQFIFQYYREEENGRGNFPPRFSGLQFPNYSSELNVNALELDDSALYLCASSLAGGNTEAFFGQGTRLTVV.

The chain couples TRBV5-4 to TRBJ2-1; the match to TRBD1 covers 9 bases. The ends lost 4 bases at V and 3 bases at J; junction bases unmatched: 8. From germline, CDR1 is SGHNT and CDR2 YYREEE (reference sequence). This CDR3 spans 16 amino acids. The CDR3 nucleotides read TGTGCCAGCAGCCCGGGACAGGGAGTAATCTACAATGAGCAGTTCTTC. Residues: CASSPGQGVIYNEQFF.

The chain carries TRBV6-1 and TRBJ2-3; 11 nucleotides line up with TRBD2. CDR1 MNHNS and CDR2 SASEGT come from the germline V gene. The CDR3 has 19 residues. V gave up 2 bases and J gave up 2 bases; unmatched junction bases: 12. The CDR3 reads CASSELAGGRRSITDTQYF. The CDR3, as DNA: TGTGCCAGCAGTGAACTAGCGGGGGGTCGGCGCTCAATCACAGATACGCAGTATTTT.

The chain is built from TRBV7-3 and TRBJ1-1; TRBD1 might be the D (5 bases). Germline V gene lookup returns CDR1 SGHTA and CDR2 FQGTGA. Trimming removed 4 bases from V and 4 bases from J, with 16 bases in between. This CDR3 has 15 residues. The CDR3 DNA reads TGTGCCAGCAGCTCCACGCCCGGGGGGGGCACTGAAGCTTTCTTT. Residues: CASSSTPGGGTEAFF.

The rearrangement uses TRBV7-2 and TRBJ2-4; D is unclear. CDR3 size: 12 residues. V was shortened by 5 bases and J by 11 bases, with 13 bases between the two germline ends. Germline lookup yields CDR1 SGHTA and CDR2 FQGNSA. CDR3: CASSPEARFQYF. The CDR3 nucleotides are TGTGCCAGCAGCCCAGAGGCGAGATTTCAGTACTTC.

This clone was observed a few times. CDR3: CASSLYRGSEGYEQYF. The CDR3 bases are TGCGCCAGCAGCTTGTACAGAGGAAGTGAGGGTTACGAGCAGTACTTC. This chain connects TRBV5-1 to TRBJ2-7; maybe TRBD2 (5 bases). V gave up 1 base and J gave up 4 bases, with 18 bases separating them. The germline CDR1 and CDR2 sequences are SGHRS and YFSETQ. The CDR3 is 16 amino acids.

The chain joins TRBV30 to TRBJ1-4; 9 nucleotides match TRBD1. The V and J ends lost 6 bases and 4 bases, in that order; junction bases with no gene match: 3. Germline CDR1 GTSNPN, CDR2 SVGIG (reference sequence). The CDR3 runs to 13 residues. The CDR3 loop is CACRTGDNEKLFF. CDR3 in DNA: TGTGCCTGTAGGACAGGGGATAATGAAAAACTGTTTTTT.

V gene TRBV6-1 combines with J gene TRBJ1-4, with TRBD1 matching over 8 bases. Germline V gene lookup returns CDR1 MNHNS and CDR2 SASEGT. CDR3 length: 21 amino acids. J gave up 6 bases and V 2 bases, and 23 bases lay outside the gene matches. The CDR3 bases are TGTGCCAGCAGTGAATCTTGGAGGGTGACAGGGGTACCAGGGGGAGATGAAAAACTGTTTTTT. It specifies CASSESWRVTGVPGGDEKLFF.

The rearrangement uses TRBV15 and TRBJ2-5; TRBD1 aligns across 7 bases. CDR3 length equals 16 residues. Germline V gene sequence: CDR1 LNHNV, CDR2 YYDKDF (reference sequence). V was pared by 3 bases and J by 2 bases, with 9 bases of the junction left unmatched. For the CDR3, the DNA is TGTGCCACCAGCAGTCCCTGGACAGGTGATCAAGAGACCCAGTACTTC. It specifies CATSSPWTGDQETQYF.

The table lists this clone with a few counts. The chain combines TRBV9 with TRBJ2-1; the match to TRBD1 covers 10 bases. Germline lookup yields CDR1 SGDLS and CDR2 YYNGEE. This CDR3 region has 15 residues. Trimming removed 4 bases from V and 9 bases from J; junction bases left unmatched: 10. The CDR3 reads CASSPWGQGISEQFF. The CDR3 nucleotides are TGTGCCAGCAGCCCTTGGGGACAGGGGATAAGTGAGCAGTTCTTC.